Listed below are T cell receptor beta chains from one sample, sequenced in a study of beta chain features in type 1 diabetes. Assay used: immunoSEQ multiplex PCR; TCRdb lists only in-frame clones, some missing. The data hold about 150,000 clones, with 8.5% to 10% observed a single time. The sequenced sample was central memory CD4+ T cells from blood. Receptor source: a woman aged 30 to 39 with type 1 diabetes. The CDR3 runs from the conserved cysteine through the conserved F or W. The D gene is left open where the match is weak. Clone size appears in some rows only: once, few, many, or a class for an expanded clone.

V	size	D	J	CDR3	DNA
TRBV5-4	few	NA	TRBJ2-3	CASSILALTQYF	TGTGCCAGCAGCATCCTAGCACTTACGCAGTATTTT
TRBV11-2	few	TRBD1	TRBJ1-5	CASSTQGGQPQHF	TGTGCCAGCAGCACACAGGGGGGTCAGCCCCAGCATTTT
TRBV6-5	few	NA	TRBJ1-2	CASGGVYGYTF	TGTGCCAGCGGCGGGGTCTATGGCTACACCTTC
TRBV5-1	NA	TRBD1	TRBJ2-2	CASQGDDLGGELFF	TGCGCCAGCCAGGGGGATGACCTAGGCGGGGAGCTGTTTTTT
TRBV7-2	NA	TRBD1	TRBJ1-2	CASSSSGQYVYGYTF	TGTGCCAGCAGCTCGTCGGGACAGTACGTCTATGGCTACACCTTC
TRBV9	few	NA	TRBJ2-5	CASSVEGRVGETQYF	TGTGCCAGCAGCGTAGAGGGCAGGGTCGGAGAGACCCAGTACTTC
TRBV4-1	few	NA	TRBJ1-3	CASSQARAALGNTIYF	TGCGCCAGCAGCCAAGCCCGAGCAGCGCTTGGAAACACCATATATTTT
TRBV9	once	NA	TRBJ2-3	CASSVAFSTDTQYF	TGTGCCAGCAGCGTAGCTTTTAGCACAGATACGCAGTATTTT
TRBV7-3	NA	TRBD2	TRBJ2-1	CASSRTSGSGEQFF	TGTGCCAGCAGCCGGACTAGCGGGAGCGGTGAGCAGTTCTTC
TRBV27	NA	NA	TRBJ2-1	CASTTFLKRKHNEQFF	TGTGCCAGCACCACTTTTTTGAAGCGGAAGCACAATGAGCAGTTCTTC
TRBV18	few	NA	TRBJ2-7	CASSFRDKHYEQYF	TGTGCCAGCTCATTCCGGGATAAACACTACGAGCAGTACTTC
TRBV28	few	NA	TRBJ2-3	CASSSPGLSTDTQYF	TGTGCCAGCAGTTCTCCGGGACTGAGCACAGATACGCAGTATTTT
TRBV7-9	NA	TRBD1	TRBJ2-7	CASNSPGQGTYEQYF	TGTGCCAGCAACTCGCCGGGACAGGGGACCTACGAGCAGTACTTC
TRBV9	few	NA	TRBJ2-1	CASSVEGQGPWNEQFF	TGTGCCAGCAGCGTAGAGGGTCAGGGGCCTTGGAATGAGCAGTTCTTC
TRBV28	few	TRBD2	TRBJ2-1	CASTGLAGVVEQFF	TGTGCCAGCACAGGACTAGCGGGAGTGGTTGAGCAGTTCTTC
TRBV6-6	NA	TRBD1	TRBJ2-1	CASSAGTGNNEQFF	TGTGCCAGCAGTGCTGGGACAGGGAACAATGAGCAGTTCTTC
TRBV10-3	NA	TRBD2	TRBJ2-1	CAIRTSGSFNEQFF	TGTGCCATCAGAACTAGCGGGAGTTTTAATGAGCAGTTCTTC
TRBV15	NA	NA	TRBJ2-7	CATSRQGSYEQYF	TGTGCCACCAGCAGACAGGGATCCTACGAGCAGTACTTC
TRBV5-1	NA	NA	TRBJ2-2	CASSLASVANTGELFF	TGCGCCAGCAGCTTGGCGTCAGTCGCGAACACCGGGGAGCTGTTTTTT
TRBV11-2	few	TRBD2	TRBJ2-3	CASSPWTSGITDTQYF	TGTGCCAGCAGCCCGTGGACTAGCGGAATCACAGATACGCAGTATTTT
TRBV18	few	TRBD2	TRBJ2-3	CASSPGGRTDTQYF	TGTGCCAGCTCACCAGGCGGGAGGACAGATACGCAGTATTTT
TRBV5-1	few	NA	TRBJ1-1	CASSPRASEGTEAFF	TGCGCCAGCAGCCCACGGGCCTCCGAGGGCACTGAAGCTTTCTTT
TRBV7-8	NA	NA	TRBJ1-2	CASSLGTGIGYGYTF	TGTGCCAGCAGCTTAGGAACAGGGATTGGCTATGGCTACACCTTC
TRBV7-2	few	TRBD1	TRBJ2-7	CASSLDGTEDSYEQYF	TGTGCCAGCAGCTTAGACGGGACAGAAGACTCCTACGAGCAGTACTTC
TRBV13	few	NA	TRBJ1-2	CASSKLGQRLIYGYTF	TGTGCCAGCAGCAAGTTAGGACAGAGGTTGATCTATGGCTACACCTTC
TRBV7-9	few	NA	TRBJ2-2	CASSSWGDTGELFF	TGTGCCAGCAGCTCCTGGGGGGACACCGGGGAGCTGTTTTTT
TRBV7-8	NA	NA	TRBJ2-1	CASSLAGVRNEQFF	TGTGCCAGCAGCTTAGCGGGAGTACGAAATGAGCAGTTCTTC
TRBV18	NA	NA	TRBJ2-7	CASSPLTGINEQYF	TGTGCCAGCTCACCCCTCACAGGGATCAACGAGCAGTACTTC
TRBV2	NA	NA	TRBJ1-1	CASSGGQLNTEAFF	TGTGCCAGCAGCGGAGGACAGTTGAACACTGAAGCTTTCTTT
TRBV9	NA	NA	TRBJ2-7	CASSVGEHSFYEQYF	TGTGCCAGCAGCGTAGGTGAGCATAGCTTCTACGAGCAGTACTTC
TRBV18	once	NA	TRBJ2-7	CTSSPRDGSYEQYF	TGTACCAGCTCACCGCGGGACGGATCCTACGAGCAGTACTTC
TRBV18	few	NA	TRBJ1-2	CASSPTDEDYGYTF	TGTGCCAGCTCCCCGACAGATGAGGACTATGGCTACACCTTC
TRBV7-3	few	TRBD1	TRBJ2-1	CASSPRRQGKQFF	TGTGCCAGCAGCCCGCGTCGACAGGGGAAGCAGTTCTTC
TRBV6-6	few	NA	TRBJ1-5	CASSLPQGYSNQPQHF	TGTGCCAGCAGCCTCCCACAGGGTTATAGCAATCAGCCCCAGCATTTT
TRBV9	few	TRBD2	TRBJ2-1	CASSVDGGRRGQFF	TGTGCCAGCAGCGTAGATGGCGGGAGACGGGGGCAGTTCTTC
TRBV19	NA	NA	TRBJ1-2	CASRPGQGNYGYTF	TGTGCCAGTAGGCCGGGCCAGGGGAACTATGGCTACACCTTC
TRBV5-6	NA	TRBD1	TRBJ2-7	CASSLRDRGHEQYF	TGTGCCAGCAGCTTGAGAGACAGGGGGCACGAGCAGTACTTC
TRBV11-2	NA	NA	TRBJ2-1	CASSLVRRADEQFF	TGTGCCAGCAGCTTAGTACGGAGGGCCGATGAGCAGTTCTTC
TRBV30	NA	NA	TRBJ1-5	CAWSLAGTQGGQPQHF	TGTGCCTGGAGTCTAGCCGGGACCCAGGGAGGTCAGCCCCAGCATTTT
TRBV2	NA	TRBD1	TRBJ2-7	CASILGTGDYEQYF	TGTGCCAGCATACTCGGGACAGGCGACTACGAGCAGTACTTC
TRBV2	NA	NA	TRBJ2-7	CASSARGVLSGQYF	TGTGCCAGCAGTGCCAGGGGGGTACTTTCGGGGCAGTACTTC
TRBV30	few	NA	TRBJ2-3	CAWSREGFTDTQYF	TGTGCCTGGTCCCGAGAGGGATTCACAGATACGCAGTATTTT
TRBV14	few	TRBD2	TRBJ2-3	CASSQEVSGGTQYF	TGTGCCAGCAGCCAAGAAGTTAGCGGGGGTACGCAGTATTTT
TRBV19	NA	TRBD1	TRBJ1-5	CASSIGQGANQPQHF	TGTGCCAGTAGTATTGGACAGGGGGCGAATCAGCCCCAGCATTTT
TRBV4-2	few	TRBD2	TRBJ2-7	CASSQGDMTSGSYEQYF	TGTGCCAGCAGCCAAGGTGATATGACTAGCGGCTCCTACGAGCAGTACTTC
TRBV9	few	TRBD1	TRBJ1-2	CASSVGWGQGPRYTF	TGTGCCAGCAGCGTAGGTTGGGGACAGGGCCCTCGCTACACCTTC
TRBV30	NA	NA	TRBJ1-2	CAWSVMVQTRGGYTF	TGTGCCTGGAGTGTAATGGTCCAGACCCGCGGTGGCTACACCTTC
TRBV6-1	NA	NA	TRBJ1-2	CASSERNYGYTF	TGTGCCAGCAGTGAGCGAAACTATGGCTACACCTTC
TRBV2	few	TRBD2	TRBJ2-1	CASLAGGWNEQFF	TGTGCCAGCCTAGCGGGAGGTTGGAATGAGCAGTTCTTC
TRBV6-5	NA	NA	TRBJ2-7	CASSSNYEQYF	TGTGCCAGCAGTTCCAATTACGAGCAGTACTTC
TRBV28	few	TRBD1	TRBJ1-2	CASSSTGSAGGYTF	TGTGCCAGCAGTTCGACAGGGTCGGCTGGAGGCTACACCTTC
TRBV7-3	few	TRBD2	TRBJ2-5	CASSLMGSGIETQYF	TGTGCCAGCAGCTTAATGGGTAGCGGGATAGAGACCCAGTACTTC
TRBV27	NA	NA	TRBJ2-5	CASSMKSGQETQYF	TGTGCCAGCAGTATGAAGTCCGGGCAAGAGACCCAGTACTTC
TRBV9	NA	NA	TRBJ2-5	CASSVAPAYQETQYF	TGTGCCAGCAGCGTAGCCCCCGCGTACCAAGAGACCCAGTACTTC
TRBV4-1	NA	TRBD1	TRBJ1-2	CASSQDRDRVLANYGYTF	TGCGCCAGCAGCCAAGATCGGGACAGGGTCCTAGCTAACTATGGCTACACCTTC
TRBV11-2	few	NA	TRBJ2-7	CASSLDGYEQYF	TGTGCCAGCAGCTTAGACGGCTACGAGCAGTACTTC
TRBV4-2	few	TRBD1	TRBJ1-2	CASSLIGAGTGVYGYTF	TGTGCCAGCAGCCTCATAGGGGCCGGGACAGGGGTCTATGGCTACACCTTC
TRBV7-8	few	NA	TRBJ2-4	CASSFSRVAKNIQYF	TGTGCCAGCAGCTTTTCCAGGGTAGCCAAAAACATTCAGTACTTC
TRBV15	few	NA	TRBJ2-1	CATSERLEQFF	TGTGCCACCAGCGAGAGGCTAGAACAGTTCTTC
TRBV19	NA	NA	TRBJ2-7	CASTLTGTGVYEQYF	TGTGCCAGTACTCTGACCGGGACGGGGGTTTACGAGCAGTACTTC